This T cell receptor (beta chain) was obtained from a study of cytomegalovirus exposure and HLA in healthy donors. Study-wide context: Membership in the Caucasian-associated ancestry cluster was found for around 85% of fewer than 450 genotyped donors.

Overall study results and limits: V- and J-gene trimming in TCR beta was tied to a missense DCLRE1C variant by an analysis performed later. There were some public TCRs occurring in many donors, but most TCR sequences were rare.

With 60 Vbeta and 13 Jbeta primers, the PCR was carried out. Method: immunoSEQ multiplex PCR; TCRdb's copy keeps in-frame clones and lacks some. The sample consists of approximately 110,000 clones, roughly 70% of them appearing once. A note on this clone: Its antigen is unidentified.

The V and J ends lost 4 bases and 0 bases respectively, with 13 bases between them. There are 15 residues in the CDR3. Germline-derived CDR1 and CDR2 are SQVTM and ANQGSEA. J is TRBJ1-5 and V is TRBV29-1; D perhaps matches TRBD1 (6 bases). This TCR came from a middle-aged man in good health and CMV-seronegative. Sequenced material: PBMCs. CDR3 protein: CSVVRGGNSNQPQHF. The CDR3 DNA reads TGCAGCGTTGTTAGGGGGGGAAATAGCAATCAGCCCCAGCATTTT.